Listed here are 10 T cell receptor beta chains from one sample, sequenced in a study of shared clonotypes between healthy human individuals. Sequencing was performed with immunoSEQ multiplex PCR; in TCRdb, only in-frame clones are kept and a portion is missing. The profile shows about 460,000 clones, roughly three quarters of them singletons. The sample consisted of PBMCs. Source of these receptors: a middle-aged woman in good health. Some clones in this sample may be carry-over from other donors' samples.

J is TRBJ2-1 and V is TRBV5-6, with D possibly matching TRBD1 (5 bases). V was pared by 2 bases and J by 4 bases, with 16 bases between. Per germline, CDR1 SGHDT and CDR2 YYEEEE. The CDR3 is 16 amino acids. The DNA of the CDR3 is TGTGCCAGCAGCTTAGGTCAGGGATGGCAATACAATGAGCAGTTCTTC. It codes for CASSLGQGWQYNEQFF.

The V call is TRBV27, the J call TRBJ1-3; D gene uncertain. CDR3 size: 13 residues. Trimming removed 3 bases at V and 1 base at J, with 4 bases between. CDR1 is MNHEY and CDR2 is SMNVEV in the germline V gene (reference sequence). Written as DNA, the CDR3 is TGTGCCAGCAGTTTTACGTCTGGAAACACCATATATTTT. This gives the protein CASSFTSGNTIYF.

This clone appeared once. The chain combines TRBV15 with TRBJ1-4; no definite D call. Between the trimmed V and J ends, which lost 0 bases and 5 bases, there was a span of 10 bases. This CDR3 has 15 residues. Germline V gene sequence: CDR1 LNHNV, CDR2 YYDKDF (reference sequence). CDR3 nucleotides: TGTGCCACCAGCAGAGAGTCCTCATGGAATGAAAAACTGTTTTTT. Translating gives CATSRESSWNEKLFF.

The rearrangement joins TRBV29-1 to TRBJ2-1, with D maybe TRBD2 (6 bases). The CDR3 extends over 14 amino acids. Germline V lookup: CDR1 SQVTM, CDR2 ANQGSEA. V was shortened by 4 bases and J by 4 bases, with 14 bases between the two germline ends. In nucleotides, the CDR3 is TGCAGCGTTGGCCCCAGCGGAGGGTACAATGAGCAGTTCTTC. It translates to CSVGPSGGYNEQFF.

The rearrangement uses TRBV7-3 and TRBJ2-5; TRBD2 agrees at 12 bases. The CDR3 loop spans 17 amino acids. CDR1 and CDR2 (germline): SGHTA, FQGTGA. The V and J ends lost 4 bases and 4 bases, in that order; junction bases with no gene match: 10. DNA for the CDR3: TGTGCCAGCAGCTCAGGACTAGCGGGACGAGGAAGAGAGACCCAGTACTTC. Its translation is CASSSGLAGRGRETQYF.

The rearrangement uses TRBV7-8 and TRBJ1-6; D remains ambiguous. This CDR3 is built from 14 residues. Germline V CDR1 and CDR2: SGHVS, FQNEAQ. Trimming stripped 8 bases from V and 0 bases from J, with 8 bases between. The CDR3 spells CASGRSSYNSPLHF. DNA of the CDR3: TGTGCCAGCGGCAGGAGCTCCTATAATTCACCCCTCCACTTT. Full variable domain (remainder filled in from reference TRBV7-8 and TRBJ1-6): GAGVSQSPRYKVAKRGQDVALRCDPISGHVSLFWYQQALGQGPEFLTYFQNEAQLDKSGLPSDRFFAERPEGSVSTLKIQRTQQEDSAVYLCASGRSSYNSPLHFGNGTRLTVT.

The chain links TRBV6-4 to TRBJ2-3; D is ambiguous. The CDR3 runs to 12 residues. Germline values: CDR1 MRHNA, CDR2 SNTAGT. The germline V and J ends were trimmed by 0 bases and 8 bases, with 6 bases remaining between them. This chain's CDR3 is CASSDSRGTQYF. The CDR3 DNA sequence: TGTGCCAGCAGTGACTCCCGTGGTACGCAGTATTTT.

CDR3 nucleotides: TGTGCCAGCAGCTCCCGTGGGACCCAGTACTTC. The encoded protein is CASSSRGTQYF. J is TRBJ2-5 and V is TRBV7-2; D is ambiguous. V was shortened by 4 bases and J by 7 bases, with 7 bases between the two germline ends. CDR1 is SGHTA, CDR2 FQGNSA, per germline. This CDR3 spans 11 amino acids.

V gene TRBV5-4 combines with J gene TRBJ1-1, with D perhaps TRBD1 (6 bases). CDR3 size: 16 residues. V was cut by 4 bases and J by 7 bases, with 23 bases left in between. Germline V gene lookup returns CDR1 SGHNT and CDR2 YYREEE (reference sequence). This CDR3 reads CASSLATGAEVFEAFF. For the CDR3, the DNA is TGTGCCAGCAGCCTCGCGACGGGGGCTGAGGTTTTTGAAGCTTTCTTT.

As for this clone: It is likely a read error, because the conserved phenylalanine at the end of the CDR3 is missing. The same CDR3 can be traced to other DNA sequences in this sample. The rearrangement uses TRBV29-1 and TRBJ1-2; 7 bases map to TRBD1. Looked up from germline, CDR1 is SQVTM and CDR2 is ANQGSEA. This CDR3 comprises 12 residues. J gave up 1 base and V 7 bases, and 3 bases lay outside the gene matches. CDR3 residues: CSARDSNYGYTL. The CDR3 nucleotides read TGCAGCGCCAGGGACAGTAACTATGGCTACACCCTC.